The T cell receptor beta chain described here comes from a study of metastatic and nonmetastatic thyroid tumors. Study context: From malignant and benign thyroid patients, repertoires in blood and in tumor or nodule tissue were compared.

Each patient came to thyroid surgery without any prior treatment (of any kind). As processed by the authors: Clinicopathological groups supplied CDR3 differences that were used to build a distant-metastasis classifier for papillary thyroid cancer. TCRdb used MiXCR to call clones anew from the PCR reads. TCRdb, not the authors, supplied the V and J calls. The sample includes tens of thousands of clones, around half of them seen just once. General study points: In blood and tumor, TCR beta diversity was reportedly significantly higher in malignant thyroid tumors than in benign nodules.

Notes on this clone: Its matching antigen is unknown.

Germline V gene data show CDR1 as SGHVS and CDR2 as FQNEAQ. Trimming cost V 1 base and J 2 bases, with 8 bases left between them. The CDR3 loop spans 14 amino acids. This clonotype was sampled from a male donor with papillary thyroid cancer or a benign thyroid nodule (not recorded which). Some clones in this sample may be carry-over from other donors' samples. Sequenced sample: tumor tissue. The chain couples TRBV7-8 to TRBJ1-2, with D unclear. The CDR3 is CASSLVSGNYGYTF. In nucleotides, the CDR3 is TGTGCCAGCAGCTTAGTATCGGGGAACTATGGCTACACCTTC.